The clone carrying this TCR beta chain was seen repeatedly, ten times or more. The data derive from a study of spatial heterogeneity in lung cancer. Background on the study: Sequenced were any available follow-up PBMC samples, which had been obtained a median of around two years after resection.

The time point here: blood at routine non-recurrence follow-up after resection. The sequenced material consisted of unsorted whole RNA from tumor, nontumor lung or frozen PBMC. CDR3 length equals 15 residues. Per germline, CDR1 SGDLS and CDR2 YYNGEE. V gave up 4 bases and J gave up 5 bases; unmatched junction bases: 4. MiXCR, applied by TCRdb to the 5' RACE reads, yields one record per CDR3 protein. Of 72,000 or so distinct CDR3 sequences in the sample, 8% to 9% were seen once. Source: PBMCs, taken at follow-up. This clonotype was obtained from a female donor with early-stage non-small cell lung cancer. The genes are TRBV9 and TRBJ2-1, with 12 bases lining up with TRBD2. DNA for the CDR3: TGTGCCAGCAGCCTCAGGACTAGCGGGAACAATGAGCAGTTCTTC. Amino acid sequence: CASSLRTSGNNEQFF.